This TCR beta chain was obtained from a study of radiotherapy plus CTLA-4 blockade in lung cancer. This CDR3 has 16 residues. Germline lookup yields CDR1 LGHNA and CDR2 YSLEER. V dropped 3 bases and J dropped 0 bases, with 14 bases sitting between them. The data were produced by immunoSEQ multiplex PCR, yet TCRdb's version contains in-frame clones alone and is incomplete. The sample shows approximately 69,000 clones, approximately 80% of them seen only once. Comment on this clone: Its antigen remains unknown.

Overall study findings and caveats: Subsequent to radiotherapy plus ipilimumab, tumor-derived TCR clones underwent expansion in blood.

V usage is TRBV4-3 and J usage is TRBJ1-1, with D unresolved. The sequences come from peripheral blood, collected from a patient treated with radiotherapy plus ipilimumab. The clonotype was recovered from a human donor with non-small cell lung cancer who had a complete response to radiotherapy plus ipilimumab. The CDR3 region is CASSQGLVGMNTEAFF. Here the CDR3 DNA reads TGCGCCAGCAGCCAGGGCCTAGTGGGGATGAACACTGAAGCTTTCTTT.